One sample yielded the 14 T cell receptor beta chains listed below, sequenced in a study of T cell repertoires in cytomegalovirus infection. Their antigen targets remain unknown. TCRdb reprocessed the reads with MiXCR, giving one entry per CDR3 protein. The sample has about 900,000 distinct CDR3 sequences, around 30% seen once. This sample comprised cultured CD8+ T cells from PBMCs, obtained from culture after CMV antigen stimulation. The source of these receptors is a human donor in good health (CMV status not recorded). Some clones in this sample may be carry-over from other donors' samples.

In its sample, this clonotype was seen many times. The CDR3 is CASSLGDRRPQHF. The CDR3 region has the DNA TGTGCCAGCAGCTTAGGGGACAGAAGGCCCCAGCATTTT. The chain has TRBV7-2 and TRBJ1-5; 7 nucleotides agree with TRBD1. This CDR3 is built from 13 residues. From germline, CDR1 is SGHTA and CDR2 FQGNSA. V trimming: 1 base; J trimming: 9 bases; junction bases outside the gene matches: 3. The entire variable domain, with the rest obtained from reference TRBV7-2 and TRBJ1-5, is as follows: GAGVSQSPSNKVTEKGKDVELRCDPISGHTALYWYRQSLGQGLEFLIYFQGNSAPDKSGLPSDRFSAERTGGSVSTLTIQRTQQEDSAVYLCASSLGDRRPQHFGDGTRLSIL.

This clonotype turned up a few times. The chain recombines TRBV7-6 with TRBJ1-5; D is unresolved. CDR3 length: 14 residues. V was clipped by 1 base and J by 7 bases, with 11 bases between them. In germline, CDR1 is SGHVS, CDR2 FNYEAQ. CDR3 residues: CASSLGDLSQPQHF. DNA of the CDR3: TGTGCCAGCAGCTTAGGAGACTTAAGCCAGCCCCAGCATTTT.

This clonotype turned up a few times. The chain links TRBV7-9 to TRBJ2-7; 7 bases are shared with TRBD1. The V segment lost 5 bases and the J segment 2 bases; nucleotides outside the gene matches: 6. There are 14 residues in the CDR3. Germline V CDR1 and CDR2: SEHNR, FQNEAQ (reference sequence). The chain's CDR3 is CASSADRYPYEQYF. The CDR3 DNA reads TGTGCCAGCAGCGCGGACAGGTATCCCTACGAGCAGTACTTC.

The chain employs TRBV3-1 and TRBJ2-7, with 8 bases identical to TRBD1. Trimming at V came to 3 bases and at J to 5 bases, leaving 6 bases not matched to a gene. CDR1 and CDR2 from the germline V gene are LGHDT and YNNKEL (reference sequence). The CDR3 length is 14 residues. CDR3 bases: TGTGCCAGCAGCCAGACAGGGGTGGTGAACGAGCAGTACTTC. Translated: CASSQTGVVNEQYF.

This chain uses TRBV27 with TRBJ2-7; 15 bases are shared with TRBD2. Germline CDR1 reads MNHEY; CDR2 reads SMNVEV (reference sequence). The CDR3 is 16 amino acids. After removal of 6 bases from V and 0 bases from J, the junction contained 3 bases not matched to a gene. DNA of the CDR3: TGTGCCAGCAGGGGACTAGCGGGGGGCGGCTCCTACGAGCAGTACTTC. It encodes CASRGLAGGGSYEQYF.

This clonotype was observed a few times. The chain recombines TRBV28 with TRBJ2-2; D gene uncertain. V gave up 3 bases and J gave up 4 bases, with 6 bases separating them. Germline CDR1 MDHEN, CDR2 SYDVKM. CDR3 length: 13 residues. CDR3 sequence: CASSFGFTGELFF. CDR3 DNA sequence: TGTGCCAGCAGTTTTGGTTTCACCGGGGAGCTGTTTTTT.

This clonotype was seen ten or more times. The chain uses TRBV5-5 and TRBJ2-1, with 7 bases that match TRBD1. The CDR3 has 16 residues. Germline CDR1 is SGHKS and CDR2 is YYEKEE (reference sequence). Losses at the gene ends were 3 bases for V and 6 bases for J; bases not matched to a gene: 12. Written as DNA, the CDR3 is TGTGCCAGCAGCTCTCATTCAGGCAGGGGGTCCAATGAGCAGTTCTTC. Amino acid sequence: CASSSHSGRGSNEQFF.

The chain recombines TRBV7-9 with TRBJ2-1, with D uncertain. The CDR3 runs 13 residues. The ends were cut back, 5 bases at V and 8 bases at J, with 13 bases in the middle. Looked up from germline, CDR1 is SEHNR and CDR2 is FQNEAQ (reference sequence). As DNA, the CDR3 is TGTGCCAGCAGCCCCTCCGGGTTTCATGAGCAGTTCTTC. This encodes CASSPSGFHEQFF.

This sequence joins TRBV9 and TRBJ1-1, with D possibly matching TRBD1 (6 bases). The CDR3 is made up of 17 amino acids. CDR1 is SGDLS and CDR2 is YYNGEE in the germline V gene. Trimming cost V 7 bases and J 1 base, with 23 bases left between them. CDR3 nucleotide sequence: TGTGCCAGCGCCCGGACAGCGGGGGTAACCCGGAACACTGAAGCTTTCTTT. Translation: CASARTAGVTRNTEAFF. Based on the CDR3 plus reference TRBV9 and TRBJ1-1, the full variable domain is DSGVTQTPKHLITATGQRVTLRCSPRSGDLSVYWYQQSLDQGLQFLIQYYNGEERAKGNILERFSAQQFPDLHSELNLSSLELGDSALYFCASARTAGVTRNTEAFFGQGTRLTVV.

This chain joins TRBV7-2 and TRBJ2-7; no reliable D call. The CDR3 has 13 amino acids. Trimming pared 2 bases from V and 1 base from J, leaving 6 bases between. Germline assignment: CDR1 SGHTA and CDR2 FQGNSA. CDR3 nucleotide sequence: TGTGCCAGCAGCTTAAGTCCTTCCTACGAGCAGTACTTC. Translating it yields CASSLSPSYEQYF.

This clonotype has ten or more counts. V gene TRBV12-3 or TRBV12-4 combines with J gene TRBJ2-7, with 7 positions matching TRBD1. With V trimmed by 4 bases and J by 4 bases, 4 bases remained unmatched. The CDR3 consists of 13 residues. The DNA for the CDR3 is TGTGCCAGCAGTTCCACAGGGGCGTACGAGCAGTACGTC. Protein: CASSSTGAYEQYV.

The chain is built from TRBV5-8 and TRBJ2-1; D is unclear. This CDR3 comprises 11 residues. Trimming took 7 bases from V and 7 from J, leaving 9 bases between them. The germline V gene has CDR1 SGHTS and CDR2 YDEGEE. The CDR3 protein is CASLIGNEQFF. CDR3 DNA: TGTGCCAGCTTAATTGGGAATGAGCAGTTCTTC.

This clonotype has at least ten counts. The chain couples TRBV7-2 to TRBJ2-5, with a weak D call TRBD2 (5 bases). V lost 1 base and J 2 bases, leaving 11 bases between the germline ends. Germline CDR1 reads SGHTA; CDR2 reads FQGNSA. The CDR3 consists of 15 residues. Written as DNA, the CDR3 is TGTGCCAGCAGCTTAGGAGCGCTAGCTCAAGAGACCCAGTACTTC. This encodes CASSLGALAQETQYF.

The chain uses TRBV28 and TRBJ2-3, with 7 bases matching TRBD1. CDR3 length equals 17 residues. Germline CDR1 reads MDHEN; CDR2 reads SYDVKM. V was pared by 1 base and J by 2 bases, with 9 bases of the junction left unmatched. CDR3 DNA: TGTGCCAGCAGTTTATTGGGACAGACAGGTTTCACAGATACGCAGTATTTT. Protein product: CASSLLGQTGFTDTQYF.